These 22 T cell receptor beta chains were sequenced from one sample in a study of blood T cell repertoires in COVID-19. Assay used: immunoSEQ multiplex PCR; TCRdb lists only in-frame clones, some missing. This table holds roughly 100,000 clones, approximately 80% found once. The specimen was peripheral blood. The receptors stem from a human donor in a cohort sampled during active COVID-19.

The chain employs TRBV3-1 (or the pseudogene TRBV3-2) and TRBJ2-3; no clear D. This CDR3 comprises 14 residues. V was cut by 2 bases and J by 8 bases, with 14 bases left in between. Germline V gene data show CDR1 as LGHDT and CDR2 as YNNKEL (reference sequence). The chain's CDR3 is CASSQSQAIGTQYF. Here the CDR3 DNA reads TGTGCCAGCAGCCAATCCCAGGCAATTGGTACGCAGTATTTT.

This clone was counted a few times. The chain uses TRBV6-2 or TRBV6-3 and TRBJ1-4, with D unresolved. Germline CDR1 reads MNHEY; CDR2 reads SVGEGT. CDR3 length equals 17 residues. Trimming cost V 6 bases and J 8 bases, with 25 bases left between them. The CDR3 region is CASSVGTRTRREEKLFF. The CDR3, as DNA: TGTGCCAGCAGCGTAGGAACCCGGACCCGCCGGGAGGAAAAACTGTTTTTT.

The chain carries TRBV27 and TRBJ1-4, with 7 bases fitting TRBD1. The CDR3 is 16 amino acids. With 6 bases clipped from V and 4 bases from J, the junction kept 11 bases outside the gene matches. Germline CDR1 is MNHEY and CDR2 is SMNVEV (reference sequence). The CDR3 loop is CASSPTWTGNNEKLFF. The CDR3 coding sequence is TGTGCCAGCAGCCCTACCTGGACAGGAAATAATGAAAAACTGTTTTTT.

This clone was seen just once. The chain combines TRBV4-1 with TRBJ2-5, with 10 nucleotides matching TRBD2. The junction had 24 bases not matched to a gene; V was cut back by 3 bases and J by 5 bases. This CDR3 contains 21 residues. CDR1 is MGHRA, CDR2 YSYEKL, per germline. CDR3 DNA sequence: TGCGCCAGCAGCCATCCCGGGGCAGGACTAGCGGCAAGGACAAGTATGGAGACCCAGTACTTC. It specifies CASSHPGAGLAARTSMETQYF.

This clone was counted between two and nine times. The rearrangement links TRBV7-2 to TRBJ1-5; the D is unclear. CDR1 and CDR2 (germline): SGHTA, FQGNSA. The V end was cut by 3 bases, the J end by 6 bases, with 9 bases between. The CDR3 sequence is 13 residues long. The DNA of the CDR3 is TGTGCCAGCAGCTTTACTCTAGGTCAGCCCCAGCATTTT. Translating it yields CASSFTLGQPQHF.

The J gene is TRBJ2-2, the V gene TRBV4-3, with TRBD1 matching 8 bases. V dropped 3 bases and J dropped 3; count of bases not matched to a gene: 12. This CDR3 is 18 amino acids long. Germline V gene data show CDR1 as LGHNA and CDR2 as YSLEER. This CDR3 is CASSQMPPRDRYTGELFF. CDR3 in DNA: TGCGCCAGCAGCCAGATGCCTCCACGGGACAGGTACACCGGGGAGCTGTTTTTT.

The chain couples TRBV5-1 to TRBJ2-3, with 7 bases lining up with TRBD1. CDR1 SGHRS and CDR2 YFSETQ come from the germline V gene. The ends lost 4 bases at V and 2 bases at J; junction bases unmatched: 10. The CDR3 covers 16 residues. This chain's CDR3 is CASSGTGQANTDTQYF. The CDR3, as DNA: TGCGCCAGCAGCGGGACCGGACAGGCTAACACAGATACGCAGTATTTT.

The chain employs TRBV5-1 and TRBJ1-4, with D possibly matching TRBD1 (5 bases). V dropped 4 bases and J dropped 0 bases, with 10 bases sitting between them. CDR3 length: 15 residues. In germline, CDR1 is SGHRS, CDR2 YFSETQ. CDR3 protein: CASSPDSTTNEKLFF. The CDR3 nucleotides are TGCGCCAGCAGCCCCGACAGCACAACTAATGAAAAACTGTTTTTT. The full variable domain, completed using reference TRBV5-1 and TRBJ1-4, is KAGVTQTPRYLIKTRGQQVTLSCSPISGHRSVSWYQQTPGQGLQFLFEYFSETQRNKGNFPGRFSGRQFSNSRSEMNVSTLELGDSALYLCASSPDSTTNEKLFFGSGTQLSVL.

This clone was seen a handful of times. The chain is built from TRBV5-4 and TRBJ1-6; 10 bases fit TRBD1. V was clipped by 0 bases and J by 9 bases; unmatched bases: 3. The CDR3 contains 15 residues. CDR1 is SGHNT and CDR2 is YYREEE in the germline V gene (reference sequence). The CDR3 spells CASSLGRDRGSPLHF. CDR3 in DNA: TGTGCCAGCAGCTTGGGTCGGGACAGGGGTTCACCCCTCCACTTT.

The rearrangement links TRBV5-1 to TRBJ2-3, with D unresolved. The V end was cut by 0 bases, the J end by 0 bases, with 5 bases between. Germline loops: CDR1 SGHRS, CDR2 YFSETQ. The CDR3 totals 14 residues. CDR3 in amino acids: CASSLALSTDTQYF. As DNA, the CDR3 is TGCGCCAGCAGCTTGGCACTGAGCACAGATACGCAGTATTTT.

J is TRBJ2-2 and V is TRBV19; 7 nucleotides match TRBD1. Germline loops: CDR1 LNHDA, CDR2 SQIVND (reference sequence). This CDR3 is 16 amino acids long. Trimming cost V 7 bases and J 5 bases; bases outside gene matches: 13. CDR3 sequence: CASTPDRVRGTGELFF. The CDR3 nucleotides are TGTGCCAGTACCCCCGACAGGGTAAGGGGGACCGGGGAGCTGTTTTTT. The whole variable domain, remainder taken from reference TRBV19 and TRBJ2-2, is DGGITQSPKYLFRKEGQNVTLSCEQNLNHDAMYWYRQDPGQGLRLIYYSQIVNDFQKGDIAEGYSVSREKKESFPLTVTSAQKNPTAFYLCASTPDRVRGTGELFFGEGSRLTVL.

The rearrangement joins TRBV5-1 to TRBJ2-3; D is ambiguous. Per germline, CDR1 SGHRS and CDR2 YFSETQ. The CDR3 spans 13 residues. V was clipped by 1 base and J by 4 bases, with 7 bases between them. DNA of the CDR3: TGCGCCAGCAGCTTGAATCGCGCAGATACGCAGTATTTT. Residues: CASSLNRADTQYF. Filled out from reference TRBV5-1 and TRBJ2-3, the complete variable domain reads KAGVTQTPRYLIKTRGQQVTLSCSPISGHRSVSWYQQTPGQGLQFLFEYFSETQRNKGNFPGRFSGRQFSNSRSEMNVSTLELGDSALYLCASSLNRADTQYFGPGTRLTVL.

This clone was seen a single time. The CDR3 spells CASSQGAPTSGGYTDTQYF. The CDR3 DNA follows: TGCGCCAGCAGCCAAGGGGCCCCGACTAGCGGGGGATACACAGATACGCAGTATTTT. J is TRBJ2-3 and V is TRBV4-3; 12 nucleotides line up with TRBD2. The J segment lost 2 bases and the V segment lost 1 base, leaving 10 bases of the junction unmatched. This CDR3 comprises 19 residues. Per germline, CDR1 LGHNA and CDR2 YSLEER.

This CDR3 reads CASSRTGVITDTQYF. CDR3 bases: TGTGCCAGCAGCCGCACAGGGGTCATCACAGATACGCAGTATTTT. The chain couples TRBV5-4 to TRBJ2-3; 7 nucleotides align to TRBD1. Per germline, CDR1 SGHNT and CDR2 YYREEE (reference sequence). Germline trimming cut 4 bases from V and 2 bases from J; bases unmatched to any gene: 7. CDR3 size: 15 residues.

In its sample, this clone was seen a few times. V gene TRBV5-7 combines with J gene TRBJ1-5; 10 nucleotides align to TRBD1. TRBV5-7 is recorded as an ORF, its role being uncertain. With V trimmed by 3 bases and J by 6 bases, 12 bases remained unmatched. The CDR3 loop spans 17 amino acids. Written as DNA, the CDR3 is TGTGCCAGCAGCTCCCGGGAGAGACAGGGGGCAGGTCAGCCCCAGCATTTT. This gives the protein CASSSRERQGAGQPQHF.

This chain links TRBV19 with TRBJ2-3; 9 bases align to TRBD1. This CDR3 is 15 amino acids long. The germline gives CDR1 LNHDA, CDR2 SQIVND (reference sequence). V shed 4 bases, J shed 4 bases, and the junction held 6 bases outside the gene matches. This CDR3 reads CASSKTGGGPDTQYF. CDR3 nucleotides: TGTGCCAGTAGTAAGACAGGGGGGGGGCCAGATACGCAGTATTTT.

J is TRBJ1-1 and V is TRBV6-5, with a possible D match to TRBD1 (5 bases). Per germline, CDR1 MNHEY and CDR2 SVGAGI. Trimming removed 6 bases from V and 3 bases from J, with 17 bases in between. This CDR3 contains 15 residues. The CDR3 region is CASRGGRVLDTEAFF. CDR3 in DNA: TGTGCCAGCAGGGGTGGCAGGGTTTTGGACACTGAAGCTTTCTTT.

The chain combines TRBV6-2 or TRBV6-3 with TRBJ2-1; 10 bases line up with TRBD1. The germline V gene has CDR1 MNHEY and CDR2 SVGEGT. This CDR3 contains 16 residues. Trimming took 6 bases from V and 7 from J; bases not matched to a gene: 12. This chain's CDR3 is CASSSADRGRFNEQFF. CDR3 in DNA: TGTGCCAGCAGCTCCGCCGACAGGGGGCGCTTTAATGAGCAGTTCTTC.

The gene calls are TRBV5-4 and TRBJ2-5; the D is unclear. This CDR3 has 12 residues. From germline, CDR1 is SGHNT and CDR2 YYREEE (reference sequence). V lost 2 bases and J lost 4, with 6 bases in between. The CDR3 sequence is CASSFSGETQYF. CDR3 sequence (DNA): TGTGCCAGCAGCTTTAGTGGAGAGACCCAGTACTTC.

V and J are TRBV2 and TRBJ2-1; D is perhaps TRBD1 (6 bases). There are 14 residues in the CDR3. Germline V CDR1 and CDR2: SNHLY, FYNNEI. V lost 2 bases, J lost 8 bases, and 13 bases lay in between. Here the CDR3 reads CASSEWGPVDEQFF. The CDR3 nucleotides read TGTGCCAGCAGTGAATGGGGGCCTGTGGATGAGCAGTTCTTC.

In DNA, the CDR3 is TGTGCCAGCAGAGCCCCCGGACTAGCGGGCAATGAGCAGTTCTTC. Residues: CASRAPGLAGNEQFF. The rearrangement joins TRBV2 to TRBJ2-1; 11 positions agree with TRBD2. The CDR3 length is 15 residues. From germline, CDR1 is SNHLY and CDR2 FYNNEI. The trim removed 6 bases at V and 6 bases at J, leaving 7 bases unmatched. Full variable domain (rest looked up from reference TRBV2 and TRBJ2-1): EPEVTQTPSHQVTQMGQEVILRCVPISNHLYFYWYRQILGQKVEFLVSFYNNEISEKSEIFDDQFSVERPDGSNFTLKIRSTKLEDSAMYFCASRAPGLAGNEQFFGPGTRLTVL.

The chain uses TRBV4-2 and TRBJ2-6, with 14 nucleotides matching TRBD2. CDR3 size: 19 residues. Germline V gene data show CDR1 as LGHNA and CDR2 as YNFKEQ. V lost 3 bases and J lost 1; bases outside the gene matches: 5. CDR3 sequence: CASSQKTSGGASGANVLTF. The DNA of the CDR3 is TGTGCCAGCAGCCAGAAGACTAGCGGGGGGGCATCTGGGGCCAACGTCCTGACTTTC.